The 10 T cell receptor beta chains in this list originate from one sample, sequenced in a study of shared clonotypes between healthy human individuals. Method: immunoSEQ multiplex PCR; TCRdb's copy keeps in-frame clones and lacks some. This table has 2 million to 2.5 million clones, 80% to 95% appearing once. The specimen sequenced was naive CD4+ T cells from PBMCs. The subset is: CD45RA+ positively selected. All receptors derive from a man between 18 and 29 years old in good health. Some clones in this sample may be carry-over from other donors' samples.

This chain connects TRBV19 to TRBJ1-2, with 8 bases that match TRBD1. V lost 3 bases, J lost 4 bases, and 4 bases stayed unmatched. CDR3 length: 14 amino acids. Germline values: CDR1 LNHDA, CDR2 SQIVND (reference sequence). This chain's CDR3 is CASSIRDRTYGYTF. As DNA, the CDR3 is TGTGCCAGTAGTATCCGGGACAGGACCTATGGCTACACCTTC.

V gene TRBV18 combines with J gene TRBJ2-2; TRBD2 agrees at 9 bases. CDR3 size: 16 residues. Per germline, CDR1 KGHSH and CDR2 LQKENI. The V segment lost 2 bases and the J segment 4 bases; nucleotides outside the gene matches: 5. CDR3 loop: CASSPGLAPGTGELFF. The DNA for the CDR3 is TGTGCCAGCTCACCAGGACTAGCGCCGGGCACCGGGGAGCTGTTTTTT.

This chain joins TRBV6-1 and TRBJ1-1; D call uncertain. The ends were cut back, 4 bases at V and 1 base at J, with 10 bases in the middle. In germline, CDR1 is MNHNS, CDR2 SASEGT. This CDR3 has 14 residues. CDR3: CASSVARSNTEAFF. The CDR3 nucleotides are TGTGCCAGCAGTGTAGCGCGATCGAACACTGAAGCTTTCTTT.

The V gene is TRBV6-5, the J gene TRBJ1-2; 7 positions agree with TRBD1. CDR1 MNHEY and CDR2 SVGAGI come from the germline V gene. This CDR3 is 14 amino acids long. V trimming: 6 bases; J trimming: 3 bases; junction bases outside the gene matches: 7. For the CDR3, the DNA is TGTGCCAGCAGAAAACAGGGGTTACACTATGGCTACACCTTC. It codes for CASRKQGLHYGYTF.

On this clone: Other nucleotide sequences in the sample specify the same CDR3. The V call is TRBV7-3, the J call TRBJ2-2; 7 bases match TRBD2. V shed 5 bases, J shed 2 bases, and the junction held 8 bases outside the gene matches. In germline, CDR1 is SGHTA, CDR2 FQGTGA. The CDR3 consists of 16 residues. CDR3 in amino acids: CASSPRLAANTGELFF. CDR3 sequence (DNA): TGTGCCAGCAGCCCGAGGCTAGCGGCCAACACCGGGGAGCTGTTTTTT. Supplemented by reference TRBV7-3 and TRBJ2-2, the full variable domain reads GAGVSQTPSNKVTEKGKYVELRCDPISGHTALYWYRQSLGQGPEFLIYFQGTGAADDSGLPNDRFFAVRPEGSVSTLKIQRTERGDSAVYLCASSPRLAANTGELFFGEGSRLTVL.

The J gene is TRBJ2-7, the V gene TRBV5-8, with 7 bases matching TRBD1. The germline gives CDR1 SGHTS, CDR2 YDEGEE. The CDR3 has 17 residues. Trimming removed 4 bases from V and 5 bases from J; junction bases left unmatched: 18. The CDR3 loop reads CASSTGTVKVRGNEQYF. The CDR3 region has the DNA TGTGCCAGCAGCACCGGGACAGTCAAGGTCCGGGGCAACGAGCAGTACTTC.

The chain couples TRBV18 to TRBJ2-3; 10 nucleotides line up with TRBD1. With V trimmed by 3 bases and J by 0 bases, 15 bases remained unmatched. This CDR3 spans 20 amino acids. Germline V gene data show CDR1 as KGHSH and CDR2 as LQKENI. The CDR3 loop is CASSPNFGGQGPISTDTQYF. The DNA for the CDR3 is TGTGCCAGCTCACCCAACTTCGGGGGACAGGGGCCCATTAGCACAGATACGCAGTATTTT.

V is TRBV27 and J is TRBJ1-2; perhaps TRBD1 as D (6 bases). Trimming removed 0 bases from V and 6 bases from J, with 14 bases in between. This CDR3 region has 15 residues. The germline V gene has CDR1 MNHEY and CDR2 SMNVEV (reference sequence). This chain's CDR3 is CASSLSMGRGDGYTF. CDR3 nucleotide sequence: TGTGCCAGCAGTTTATCGATGGGCAGGGGAGATGGCTACACCTTC.

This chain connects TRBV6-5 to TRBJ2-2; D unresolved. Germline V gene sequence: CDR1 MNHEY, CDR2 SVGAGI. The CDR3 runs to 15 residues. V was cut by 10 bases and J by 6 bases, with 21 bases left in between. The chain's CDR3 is CATLTSRGRAGELFF. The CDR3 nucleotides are TGTGCCACATTAACCTCCCGTGGTAGGGCCGGGGAGCTGTTTTTT.

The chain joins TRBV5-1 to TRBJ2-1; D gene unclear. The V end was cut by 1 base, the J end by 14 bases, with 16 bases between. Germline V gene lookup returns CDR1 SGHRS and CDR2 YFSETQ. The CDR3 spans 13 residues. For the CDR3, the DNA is TGCGCCAGCAGCTTGAATCGGCCCCTTGGGGAGTTCTTC. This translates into CASSLNRPLGEFF.